This entry features one TCR beta chain sequence. The antigen remains unidentified. The missing CDR3 end, 3 residues past where the read stops, is filled in from the germline J gene. This record comes from a study of T cells in women clearing cervical HPV infection. Study-wide results and limits: Richness differences could reflect unmeasured T-cell content per sample. Cases carried less TRBV6-7 than controls: about 0.1% versus 0.15%.

Trimming cost V 7 bases and J 1 base; bases outside gene matches: 4. Per germline, CDR1 SNHLY and CDR2 FYNNEI. This CDR3 is 13 amino acids long. TCR beta CDR3 amplified by multiplex PCR from approximately 1,200 ng genomic DNA. The protocol was immunoSEQ multiplex PCR, while the TCRdb copy is restricted to in-frame clones and leaves out a portion. The sample has roughly 20,000 clones. This clonotype was sampled from a woman aged 18-69 years with a cervical HPV16 infection that either progressed to CIN3+ or cleared (not recorded which). Sequencing was carried out using blood buffy coat. The rearrangement joins TRBV2 to TRBJ2-7, with TRBD1 matching 7 bases. CDR3 protein: CASKVDRSYEQYF. The covered CDR3 bases are TGTGCCAGCAAGGTGGACAGGTCCTACGAG. Looking up the rest from reference TRBV2 and TRBJ2-7 gives the full variable domain: EPEVTQTPSHQVTQMGQEVILRCVPISNHLYFYWYRQILGQKVEFLVSFYNNEISEKSEIFDDQFSVERPDGSNFTLKIRSTKLEDSAMYFCASKVDRSYEQYFGPGTRLTVT.